The rows below give T cell receptor beta chains drawn from one sample of a study of blood T cell repertoires in COVID-19. The repertoire was sequenced with immunoSEQ multiplex PCR; TCRdb's copy has only in-frame clones and lacks some. The top ten clones hold about 26% of a sample with 90,000 or so clones, 72% of them seen once. Material: peripheral blood. The receptor set was obtained from a woman aged 60-70 years in a cohort sampled during active or convalescent COVID-19. The CDR3 runs from the conserved cysteine through the conserved F or W. The order of the fields is J gene, D gene, clone size, CDR3 length, V gene, CDR3 protein, CDR3 DNA. D genes are given only for firm matches. Where a row states a size, it is once, few, many or the class of an expanded clone; other rows omit it.

>TRBJ2-3|.|.|14|TRBV10-3
CAISRQVQTDTQYF
TGTGCCATCAGTCGACAGGTCCAAACAGATACGCAGTATTTT
>TRBJ1-1|.|.|13|TRBV14
CASSPRQVGEAFF
TGTGCCAGCAGCCCCAGACAGGTAGGGGAAGCTTTCTTT
>TRBJ2-2|.|.|12|TRBV3-1/TRBV3-2
CASSRPSGELFF
TGTGCCAGCAGCCGGCCCTCCGGGGAGCTGTTTTTT
>TRBJ1-6|.|once|13|TRBV15
CATSREGGSPLHF
TGTGCCACCAGCAGAGAGGGAGGTTCACCCCTCCACTTT
>TRBJ2-5|TRBD2|.|14|TRBV9
CASSSGGVQETQYF
TGTGCCAGCAGCAGCGGGGGGGTCCAAGAGACCCAGTACTTC
>TRBJ2-5|.|.|15|TRBV19
CASSIAPTSQETQYF
TGTGCCAGTAGTATAGCCCCGACAAGCCAAGAGACCCAGTACTTC
>TRBJ2-2|.|once|13|TRBV24-1
CATSAGSTGELFF
TGTGCCACCAGTGCTGGCTCCACCGGGGAGCTGTTTTTT
>TRBJ1-1|.|few|14|TRBV5-6
CASSFGGLNTEAFF
TGTGCCAGCAGCTTTGGGGGCCTGAACACTGAAGCTTTCTTT
>TRBJ2-3|TRBD1|.|13|TRBV5-1
CASSWTGGDTQYF
TGCGCCAGCAGCTGGACAGGGGGAGATACGCAGTATTTT
>TRBJ2-3|.|.|17|TRBV12-5
CASGLGVGGTSTDTQYF
TGTGCTAGTGGTTTGGGAGTGGGGGGAACTAGCACAGATACGCAGTATTTT
>TRBJ2-7|.|.|12|TRBV29-1
CSVEQGGNEQYF
TGCAGCGTTGAACAGGGGGGAAACGAGCAGTACTTC
>TRBJ2-5|.|.|12|TRBV5-1
CASSSSQETQYF
TGCGCCAGCAGCTCGAGCCAAGAGACCCAGTACTTC
>TRBJ2-3|TRBD1|few|18|TRBV10-3
CAISDSLGTGVIPDTQYF
TGTGCCATCAGTGACTCCCTCGGGACAGGGGTTATTCCAGATACGCAGTATTTT
>TRBJ2-4|.|.|16|TRBV5-1
CASSITFSDLQNIQYF
TGCGCCAGCAGCATAACTTTTAGCGACTTACAAAACATTCAGTACTTC
>TRBJ2-6|.|few|18|TRBV5-1
CASTSGRGANSGANVLTF
.
>TRBJ1-2|TRBD1|few|13|TRBV12-3/TRBV12-4
CASRAWDRGLQYF
TGTGCCAGCAGGGCCTGGGACAGGGGCTTACAATACTTC
>TRBJ2-1|.|.|14|TRBV5-1
CASSSQPGFNEQFF
TGCGCCAGCAGCTCCCAACCGGGGTTCAATGAGCAGTTCTTC
>TRBJ2-7|TRBD2|.|17|TRBV4-1
CASSPPGVAGATYEQYF
TGCGCCAGCAGCCCTCCGGGGGTAGCGGGGGCAACCTACGAGCAGTACTTC
>TRBJ2-1|.|.|15|TRBV5-5
CASSRLTQGYNEQFF
TGTGCCAGCAGCCGCCTTACTCAGGGATACAATGAGCAGTTCTTC
>TRBJ1-3|.|few|15|TRBV7-9
CASSPEGGRGNTIYF
TGTGCCAGCAGCCCAGAAGGGGGTCGTGGAAACACCATATATTTT
>TRBJ2-1|TRBD1|.|16|TRBV10-3
CAISESSGQSYNEQFF
TGTGCCATCAGTGAATCCTCGGGACAGTCCTACAATGAGCAGTTCTTC
>TRBJ2-6|.|once|17|TRBV30
CAWSVTVAAFGANVLTF
TGTGCCTGGAGTGTAACAGTGGCAGCCTTTGGGGCCAACGTCCTGACTTTC
>TRBJ2-7|.|.|12|TRBV24-1
CATSDSSYEQYF
TGTGCCACCAGTGACAGTTCCTACGAGCAGTACTTC
>TRBJ2-2|.|once|12|TRBV10-3
CATERGTGELFF
TGTGCCACCGAGAGGGGGACCGGGGAGCTGTTTTTT
>TRBJ1-6|.|.|13|TRBV3-1/TRBV3-2
CASSQVNNSPLHF
TGTGCCAGCAGCCAAGTTAATAATTCACCCCTCCACTTT
>TRBJ1-1|TRBD1|.|17|TRBV7-8
CASSLWGQGALNTEAFF
TGTGCCAGCAGCTTATGGGGACAGGGGGCCCTGAACACTGAAGCTTTCTTT
>TRBJ2-1|TRBD2|.|17|TRBV6-1
CASSEGRLAGAYNEQFF
TGTGCCAGCAGTGAAGGACGGCTAGCGGGGGCCTACAATGAGCAGTTCTTC
>TRBJ2-7|.|few|14|TRBV27
CASSSTGLSYEQYF
TGTGCCAGCAGTTCGACAGGCCTCTCCTACGAGCAGTACTTC
>TRBJ2-5|TRBD1|.|15|TRBV7-8
CASSWDTGGGETQYF
TGTGCCAGCAGCTGGGATACAGGGGGCGGAGAGACCCAGTACTTC
>TRBJ2-7|TRBD1|.|15|TRBV6-2/TRBV6-3
CASSWPGQGPYEQYF
TGTGCCAGCAGTTGGCCGGGACAGGGGCCCTACGAGCAGTACTTC
>TRBJ2-5|TRBD1|.|16|TRBV5-1
CASSAGQGAEGETQYF
TGCGCCAGCAGCGCGGGACAGGGGGCTGAAGGGGAGACCCAGTACTTC
>TRBJ2-3|TRBD1|.|16|TRBV4-3
CASSRTGTGFVYTQYF
TGCGCCAGCAGCCGGACCGGGACAGGGTTCGTATATACGCAGTATTTT
>TRBJ2-7|.|.|13|TRBV19
CASSIQAWVEQYF
TGTGCCAGTAGTATACAGGCCTGGGTCGAGCAGTACTTC
>TRBJ2-5|.|.|13|TRBV3-1/TRBV3-2
CASSRAHQETQYF
TGTGCCAGCAGCCGGGCACATCAAGAGACCCAGTACTTC
>TRBJ1-5|.|.|16|TRBV28
CASSLWAVYSNQPQHF
TGTGCCAGCAGTTTATGGGCAGTTTATAGCAATCAGCCCCAGCATTTT
>TRBJ1-1|TRBD1|.|14|TRBV27
CASSPTGLNTEAFF
TGTGCCAGCAGTCCGACAGGGTTGAACACTGAAGCTTTCTTT
>TRBJ1-1|.|.|13|TRBV6-6
CASSPRPFGEAFF
TGTGCCAGCAGTCCTCGCCCATTCGGGGAAGCTTTCTTT
>TRBJ2-3|TRBD2|once|17|TRBV18
CASSPPGLAGGTDTQYF
TGTGCCAGCTCACCACCTGGACTAGCGGGGGGCACAGATACGCAGTATTTT
>TRBJ2-5|.|.|14|TRBV11-3
CASSLGRVQETQYF
TGTGCCAGCAGCTTGGGCAGGGTGCAAGAGACCCAGTACTTC
>TRBJ2-1|TRBD2|few|16|TRBV27
CASSLAGRRSYNEQFF
TGTGCCAGCAGTCTAGCGGGGAGGCGCTCCTACAATGAGCAGTTCTTC
>TRBJ2-3|TRBD2|.|14|TRBV6-5
CASRRDGTSDTQYF
TGTGCCAGCAGGCGAGACGGGACTAGCGATACGCAGTATTTT
>TRBJ1-4|TRBD1|.|19|TRBV5-1
CASSFIPGTGGPVGEKLFF
TGCGCCAGCAGCTTTATCCCCGGGACAGGGGGGCCGGTGGGTGAAAAACTGTTTTTT
>TRBJ1-1|.|.|11|TRBV5-4
CASNSNTEAFF
TGTGCCAGCAATTCAAACACTGAAGCTTTCTTT
>TRBJ2-7|.|.|15|TRBV18
CASSPVPGPLYEQYF
TGTGCCAGCTCACCAGTACCGGGTCCTCTTTACGAGCAGTACTTC
>TRBJ2-5|TRBD2|.|16|TRBV6-5
CASSYLASGGWETQYF
TGTGCCAGCAGTTACTTGGCTAGCGGGGGGTGGGAGACCCAGTACTTC
>TRBJ1-1|.|.|14|TRBV27
CASSLSEGPTLPFF
TGTGCCAGCAGTTTATCGGAGGGGCCCACCCTACCTTTCTTT
>TRBJ1-1|TRBD1|.|14|TRBV6-5
CASSTGTANTEAFF
TGTGCCAGCAGTACTGGGACAGCGAACACTGAAGCTTTCTTT
>TRBJ1-5|.|.|16|TRBV19
CASSNQFTGLDQPQHF
TGTGCCAGTAGTAACCAATTCACAGGGCTCGATCAGCCCCAGCATTTT
>TRBJ1-2|.|.|11|TRBV19
CASEGGDGYTF
TGTGCCAGCGAGGGAGGGGACGGCTACACCTTC
>TRBJ1-5|TRBD1|few|12|TRBV6-2/TRBV6-3
CASSDRVQPQHF
TGTGCCAGCAGTGACAGGGTGCAGCCCCAGCATTTT
>TRBJ1-2|TRBD1|.|16|TRBV7-9
CASSLSVGQGYYGYTF
TGTGCCAGCAGCTTATCTGTCGGACAGGGCTACTATGGCTACACCTTC
>TRBJ2-3|TRBD2|.|17|TRBV10-3
CAISEKPGGAVGDTQYF
TGTGCCATCAGTGAAAAGCCGGGGGGGGCAGTGGGAGATACGCAGTATTTT